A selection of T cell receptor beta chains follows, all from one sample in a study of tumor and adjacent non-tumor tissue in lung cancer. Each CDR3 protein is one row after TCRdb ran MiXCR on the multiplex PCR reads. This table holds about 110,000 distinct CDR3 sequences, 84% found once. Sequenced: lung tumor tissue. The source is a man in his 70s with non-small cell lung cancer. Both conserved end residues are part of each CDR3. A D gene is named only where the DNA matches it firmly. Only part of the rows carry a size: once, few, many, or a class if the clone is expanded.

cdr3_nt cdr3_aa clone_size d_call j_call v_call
TGTGCCCGCAAGAGGACAGGGGGCGCGGTGACCCAGTACTTT CARKRTGGAVTQYF - TRBD1 TRBJ2-5 TRBV11-1
TGTGCCAGCAGCTTATGGTCAGGGACAGGGATCCCCGGGGAGCTGTTTTTT CASSLWSGTGIPGELFF - TRBD1 TRBJ2-2 TRBV5-4
TGTGCCAGCAGCCCAACCACGGGGGACTGGCAGTACTTC CASSPTTGDWQYF - - TRBJ2-7 TRBV13
TGTGCCAACAGTCGGTCCGAGACCATGAACACCGGGGAGTTGTTTTTT CANSRSETMNTGELFF once - TRBJ2-2 TRBV6-8
TGTGCCAGTAGTTTAGATAATCAGCCCCAGCATTTT CASSLDNQPQHF - - TRBJ1-5 TRBV12-3/TRBV12-4
TGTGCCAGCAGTTTGGACGTTAACCATGGCTACATCTTC CASSLDVNHGYIF once - TRBJ1-2 TRBV5-4
TGCGCCAGCAGCCAAGATTGGGGGGGGTGGGTGAAGCCCCAGCATTTT CASSQDWGGWVKPQHF few - TRBJ1-5 TRBV4-3
TGTGCCAGCACAGCATCCAAAGGCGTTAACACGGATATGCAGTATTTT CASTASKGVNTDMQYF - - TRBJ2-3 TRBV6-2/TRBV6-3
TGTGCCAGCATCTTCGCGAGTAGATACGAACAGTACTTC CASIFASRYEQYF - - TRBJ2-7 TRBV2
TGTGCCAGCGGTTCGTGGGACAGGGGTAGCACAGATGCGCAGTATTTT CASGSWDRGSTDAQYF - TRBD1 TRBJ2-3 TRBV28
TGTGCCAGCAACTTAACTAGCGGGAGGAAATATGAGCAGTTCTTC CASNLTSGRKYEQFF - TRBD2 TRBJ2-1 TRBV11-3
TGTGCCAGCAGTGACCCGAGACAGCTAAACATTGAGCAGTTCTTC CASSDPRQLNIEQFF once - TRBJ2-1 TRBV6-1
TGTGCCAGCAGCCCCCCCGCTGGGACACCAACCTACAATCAGTACTTC CASSPPAGTPTYNQYF - - TRBJ2-7 TRBV11-2
TGTGTCATCGGGGAGTTCTCGAGGACTGAAACTTTCTTT CVIGEFSRTETFF - - TRBJ1-1 TRBV10-3